This T cell receptor (beta chain) was observed in a study of blood T cell repertoires in COVID-19. Study-wide background: The samples span acute and convalescent COVID-19 from the United States, Italy and Spain. T cells, B-cell-depleted T cells, or PBMCs provided the cDNA or gDNA that served as material.

Followed over time, Seattle patients had been enrolled while infection was active. CDR1 and CDR2 (germline): SGHAT, FQNNGV. The V end was cut by 3 bases, the J end by 5 bases, with 13 bases between. CDR3 length equals 14 residues. Original analysis: Reference gene primer amplification gave nucleated cell count estimates. Data came from immunoSEQ multiplex PCR; TCRdb stores just in-frame clones and leaves some out. V, J and clone size derive from that table, while D and trimming were established from the DNA sequence. Here the sample spans 450,000 or so clones, roughly nine tenths being singletons. This clonotype originated in a man between 18 and 35 years old with COVID-19, enrolled during active disease. The chain couples TRBV11-2 to TRBJ1-2, with D perhaps matching TRBD1 (5 bases). Material for sequencing was peripheral blood. Here the CDR3 DNA reads TGTGCCAGCAGCTTCGCACCGGGGGATTATGGCTACACCTTC. Translated, it gives CASSFAPGDYGYTF.